This entry is about one TCR beta chain. Antigen specificity is unknown. The donors, healthy adults who were HIV-negative, had experienced no recent acute infections or vaccinations. The data are from a study of shared clonotypes between healthy human individuals. Study-wide findings and caveats: Lower generation probabilities were found for non-shared clonotypes than for those shared by all four donors.

Genomic DNA of every subset was divided equally among multiple immunoSEQ plates. Produced via immunoSEQ multiplex PCR; TCRdb's table is partial and in-frame only. Of fewer than 1.6 million clones in the sample, 97% to 99% were seen once. Germline CDR1 SEHNR, CDR2 FQNEAQ (reference sequence). V lost 5 bases to trimming and J lost 5 bases; unmatched junction nucleotides: 9. The CDR3 sequence is 16 residues long. This clonotype was sampled from a man under 40 in good health. The chain has TRBV7-9 and TRBJ2-5, with 12 bases that match TRBD1. The specimen was naive CD4+ T cells sorted from blood. Regarding subset: CD45RA+ positively selected. The CDR3 spells CASSLGDRGRQETQYF. The CDR3 DNA follows: TGTGCCAGCAGCCTAGGGGACAGGGGGCGTCAGGAGACCCAGTACTTC. The full variable domain, completed using reference TRBV7-9 and TRBJ2-5, is DTGVSQNPRHKITKRGQNVTFRCDPISEHNRLYWYRQTLGQGPEFLTYFQNEAQLEKSRLLSDRFSAERPKGSFSTLEIQRTEQGDSAMYLCASSLGDRGRQETQYFGPGTRLLVL.